Listed below are T cell receptor beta chains from one sample, sequenced in a study of neoadjuvant anti-PD-1 for oral cavity cancer. Libraries were prepared by immunoSEQ multiplex PCR; TCRdb keeps only in-frame clonotypes and omits some of them. The repertoire holds about 72,000 clones, with around 82% as singletons. The sample consisted of PBMCs, taken before nivolumab (anti-PD-1) treatment. The receptor source for this set is a person between 40 and 80 years old with oral cavity squamous cell carcinoma. The conserved cysteine and the conserved F or W are not part of the CDR3 here. Fields, in order: CDR3 protein, clone size, J gene, V gene. Clone sizes are given selectively: once, few, many, or a class where the clone is expanded.

cdr3_aa: ASSVGTSGVQETQY
clone_size: NA
j_call: TRBJ2-5
v_call: TRBV19

cdr3_aa: ASSLGRTEAF
clone_size: NA
j_call: TRBJ1-1
v_call: TRBV7-9

cdr3_aa: ASRPGQSGETQY
clone_size: NA
j_call: TRBJ2-5
v_call: TRBV5-1

cdr3_aa: ASSFETGPVQY
clone_size: NA
j_call: TRBJ2-7
v_call: TRBV6-5

cdr3_aa: ASSFNSGGGNEQF
clone_size: NA
j_call: TRBJ2-1
v_call: TRBV5-1

cdr3_aa: ASSQSSGVVYGYT
clone_size: once
j_call: TRBJ1-2
v_call: TRBV4-2

cdr3_aa: ASGDSNQPQH
clone_size: few
j_call: TRBJ1-5
v_call: TRBV7-9

cdr3_aa: ASSPPGRRGGVGYT
clone_size: NA
j_call: TRBJ1-2
v_call: TRBV18

cdr3_aa: ASSPGLAGETGELF
clone_size: NA
j_call: TRBJ2-2
v_call: TRBV5-5

cdr3_aa: ASSLALDGTLH
clone_size: NA
j_call: TRBJ1-5
v_call: TRBV5-6

cdr3_aa: ASSDDRTETQY
clone_size: NA
j_call: TRBJ2-5
v_call: TRBV5-1

cdr3_aa: ASSSQARGGINEQF
clone_size: NA
j_call: TRBJ2-1
v_call: TRBV7-2

cdr3_aa: ASTNPQGSGEQY
clone_size: NA
j_call: TRBJ2-7
v_call: TRBV6-1

cdr3_aa: ASSPPGEGYT
clone_size: NA
j_call: TRBJ1-2
v_call: TRBV18

cdr3_aa: ASRMSWDSNQPQH
clone_size: few
j_call: TRBJ1-5
v_call: TRBV2

cdr3_aa: ASSFGGNNEQF
clone_size: NA
j_call: TRBJ2-1
v_call: TRBV5-1

cdr3_aa: ASNYETGGEQY
clone_size: NA
j_call: TRBJ2-7
v_call: TRBV5-4

cdr3_aa: ASSFGAGDHTEAF
clone_size: once
j_call: TRBJ1-1
v_call: TRBV5-1

cdr3_aa: ASTAGATSGANVLT
clone_size: NA
j_call: TRBJ2-6
v_call: TRBV5-1

cdr3_aa: ASSRPDRVRYGYT
clone_size: NA
j_call: TRBJ1-2
v_call: TRBV7-2

cdr3_aa: ASSALGLAGNTQY
clone_size: NA
j_call: TRBJ2-3
v_call: TRBV6-1

cdr3_aa: ASTLTLYQPQH
clone_size: NA
j_call: TRBJ1-5
v_call: TRBV19

cdr3_aa: ASSEQQGTDTQY
clone_size: NA
j_call: TRBJ2-3
v_call: TRBV2